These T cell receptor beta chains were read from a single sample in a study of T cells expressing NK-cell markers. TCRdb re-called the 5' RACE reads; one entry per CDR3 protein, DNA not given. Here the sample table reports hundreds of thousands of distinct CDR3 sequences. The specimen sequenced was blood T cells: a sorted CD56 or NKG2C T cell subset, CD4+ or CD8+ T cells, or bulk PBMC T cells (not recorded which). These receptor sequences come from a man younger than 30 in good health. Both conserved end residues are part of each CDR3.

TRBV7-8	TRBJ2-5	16	CASSPNTGTGHETQYF
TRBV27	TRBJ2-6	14	CASSPIGGANVLTF
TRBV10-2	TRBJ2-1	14	CASGGALARGEQFF
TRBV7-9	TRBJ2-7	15	CASSFRMGASYEQYF
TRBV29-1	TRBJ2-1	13	CSVVRSLGNEQFF
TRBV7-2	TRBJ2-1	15	CASSVRQGESNEQFF
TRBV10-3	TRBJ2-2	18	CAIRAPELAGPSTGELFF
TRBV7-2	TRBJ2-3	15	CASSLDPVRGGTQYF
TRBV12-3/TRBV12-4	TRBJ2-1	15	CASSFGGPLGNEQFF
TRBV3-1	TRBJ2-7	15	CASSLTDRGLREQYF
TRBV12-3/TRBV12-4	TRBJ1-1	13	CASRPLVNTEAFF
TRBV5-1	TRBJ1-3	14	CASSPSGSGNTIYF
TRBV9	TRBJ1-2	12	CASSGGTYGYTF
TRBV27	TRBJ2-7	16	CASSSYLRSVAGEQYF
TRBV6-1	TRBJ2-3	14	CASSIRSALDTQYF
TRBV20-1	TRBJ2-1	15	CSALVAGGSYNEQFF
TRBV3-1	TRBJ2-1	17	CASSQGRSGLVYNEQFF
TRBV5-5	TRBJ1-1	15	CASSLEGSMNTEAFF
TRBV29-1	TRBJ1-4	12	CSGGRRREKLFF
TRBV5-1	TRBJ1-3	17	CASSFQTGTSSGNTIYF
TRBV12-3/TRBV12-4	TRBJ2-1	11	CASRAGDEQFF
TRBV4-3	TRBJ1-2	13	CASSLQGAHGYTF
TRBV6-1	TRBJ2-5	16	CASSENSLGTGWTQYF
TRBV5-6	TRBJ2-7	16	CASRTRRGGSTYEQYF
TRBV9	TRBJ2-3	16	CASSPSLGTVTDTQYF
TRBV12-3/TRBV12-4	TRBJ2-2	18	CASSLALLAGGFSGELFF
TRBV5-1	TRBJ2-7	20	CASSLSPAVGLATRSYEQYF
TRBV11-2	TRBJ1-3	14	CASSPWDGGNTIYF
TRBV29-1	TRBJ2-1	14	CSAARDRGYNEQFF
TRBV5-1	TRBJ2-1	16	CASSLESVSPYNEQFF
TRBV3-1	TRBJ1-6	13	CASSRTGSNPLHF
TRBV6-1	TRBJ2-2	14	CASGVAGFSGELFF
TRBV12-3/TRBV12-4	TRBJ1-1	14	CASRVNRMNTEAFF
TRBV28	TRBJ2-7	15	CASSPSGLAGLEQYF
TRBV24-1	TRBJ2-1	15	CATSDQGTGNNEQFF
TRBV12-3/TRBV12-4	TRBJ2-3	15	CASSPRGQGTDTQYF
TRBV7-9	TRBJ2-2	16	CASSTRDRTNTGELFF
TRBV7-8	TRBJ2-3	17	CASSLARLSTLADTQYF
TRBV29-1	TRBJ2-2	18	CSVVWWKRGAANTGELFF
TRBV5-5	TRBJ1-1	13	CASSNALNTEAFF
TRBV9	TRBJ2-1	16	CASSVTGTRTYNEQFF
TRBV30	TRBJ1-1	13	CAWSVQGPTEAFF
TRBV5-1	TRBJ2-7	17	CASSRFSREASSYEQYF
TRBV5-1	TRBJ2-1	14	CASSLAEIVNEQFF
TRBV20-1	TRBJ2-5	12	CSAPTGVETQYF
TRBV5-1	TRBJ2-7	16	CASSLGGTGGSYEQYF
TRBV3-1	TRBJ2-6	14	CASSQDDLGNVLTF
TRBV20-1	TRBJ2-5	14	CSARTGGLIETQYF
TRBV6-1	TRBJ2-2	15	CASSGQGNLAGELFF
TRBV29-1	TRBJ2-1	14	CSVPSGASYNEQFF
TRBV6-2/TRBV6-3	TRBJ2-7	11	CASSHSREQYF
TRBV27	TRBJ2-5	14	CASSPRQLQETQYF
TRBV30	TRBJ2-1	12	CAWSVGLENRVF
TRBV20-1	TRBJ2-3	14	CSAERGDITDTQYF
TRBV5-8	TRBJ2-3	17	CASSLVVRYQRADTQYF
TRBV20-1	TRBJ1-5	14	CSARVPTGNQPQHF
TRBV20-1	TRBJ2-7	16	CSANPAFAGVTYEQYF
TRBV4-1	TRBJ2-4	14	CASSPPAQGNIQYF
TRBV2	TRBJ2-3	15	CASRGRAQLPDTQYF